This T cell receptor beta chain is drawn from a study of regulatory T cells in long-lasting Graves disease (dated by TCRdb to the early 2020s). In terms of the full investigation: Antithyroid drugs had been taken for less than 3 months by newly diagnosed Graves' disease patients. The study took place in China and was registered as a clinical trial. This study used TCR sequencing and RNA sequencing of peripheral blood to compare persistent Graves' disease patients against newly diagnosed Graves' disease patients. TCR sequencing covered some 13 persistent and 20 newly diagnosed Graves' disease patients, some 33 samples in total.

The library came from multiplex PCR. This sample was sequenced with an Illumina HiSeq 4000. CDR3 regions were amplified by Arm-PCR with iRepertoire HTBI primers to construct TCR beta libraries. PCR products were gel purified before sequencing. In the paper's pipeline: Gene usage analysis of CDR3 amino acid clonotypes relied on the roughly 58 TRBV and around 13 TRBJ segments identified across samples. COPE and FqMerger were used to merge the filtered high-quality paired reads into contigs. BLAST was used to align contigs to IMGT TRBV, TRBD and TRBJ reference genes, and CDR3 was defined according to IMGT. Highly expanded clones were defined as clonotypes with a frequency above 0.1%. Shannon entropy served as the measure of repertoire diversity, while the Gini coefficient captured V-J evenness. Clonotypes shared by more than one individual were considered public. The public reads were reprocessed in TCRdb via fastp at Q25 and MiXCR, keeping in-frame beta chains. Every CDR3 protein is listed once, alongside the most common genes and DNA of its rows. TCRdb's processing, not the authors', yielded these V and J calls. The sample table shows 200,000 to 250,000 distinct CDR3 sequences, and approximately 20% are seen once. The top ten hold 22% of the sample.

Sequences LNHDA (CDR1) and SQIVND (CDR2) are obtained from the germline V gene (reference sequence). Trimming at the junction amounts to 5 bases on V and 2 bases on J, and the germline ends lie 12 bases apart. The CDR3 holds 14 amino acids from the cysteine to the phenylalanine. The kept DNA is CDR3 alone, 42 bases in frame from the first base. The paper as a whole reports these results and caveats: Patients with persistent disease shared more public clonotypes (about 2,700) than newly diagnosed patients did (about 970). Because the primary lesion, thyroid tissue, could not be accessed, the study looked at peripheral blood alone. TRBV28, TRBJ1-2 and TRBJ2-5 were preferentially used in persistent disease, while TRBV20-1 and TRBJ2-1 were favored in newly diagnosed disease. Sequencing and analysis were restricted to the TCR beta chain. As a limitation, the authors acknowledged that the small sample size may reduce accuracy. Persistent Graves' disease patients showed lower TCR Shannon entropy and fewer highly expanded clones than newly diagnosed patients, suggesting clonal expansion.

The sample's time point label is to be understood as: newly diagnosed GD, antithyroid drugs for less than 3 months. RNA was extracted from PBMCs in TRIzol for both TCR sequencing and RNA sequencing. The diagnosis of Graves' disease followed American Thyroid Association guidelines. Recruitment of patients was carried out at an endocrinology department in Xi'an, China. From each patient, around 9 milliliters of peripheral blood was collected into an EDTA anticoagulant tube. PBMCs were isolated by Ficoll Paque Plus density gradient separation without further T cell sorting. An Agilent 2100 Bioanalyzer and agarose gel were used to assess RNA quality, and a NanoDrop 2000 was used to measure RNA concentration. Note on this clonotype: Its antigen has not been determined. No base qualities exist here, and no much larger clone lies one base off it.

The rearranged chain carries TRBV19 and TRBJ1-2, with the D gene uncertain. This receptor was identified in a female donor with Graves disease. The material was peripheral blood mononuclear cells (PBMCs), obtained at new diagnosis, from a patient treated with antithyroid drugs. Here is the DNA: TGTGCCAGTAGTCCCGGAGGCGTGAACTATGGCTACACCTTC. Its protein reads: CASSPGGVNYGYTF.